This entry lists 28 T cell receptor beta chains sequenced from one sample in a study of T-cell reconstitution after alpha-beta-depleted transplantation in children. This sample's TCRbeta library carried unique molecular identifier barcodes. TCRdb re-called the PCR reads through MiXCR, storing one row per CDR3 protein. The table lists 200,000 to 250,000 distinct CDR3 sequences, roughly 25% of them singletons. Sequenced material: PBMCs, mostly from graft donor cells, taken 360 days after TCRalphabeta/CD19-depleted stem cell transplant. The source is a female patient aged 2-10 years who had a stem cell transplant for congenital amegakaryocytic thrombocytopenia, so the T cells may come from the graft donor.

V usage is TRBV4-2 and J usage is TRBJ1-3, with unresolved D. Germline loops: CDR1 LGHNA, CDR2 YNFKEQ. The CDR3 sequence is 16 residues long. V lost 0 bases and J lost 0, with 9 bases in between. The DNA of the CDR3 is TGTGCCAGCAGCCAAGATTTGAGTCCCTCTGGAAACACCATATATTTT. Its protein product is CASSQDLSPSGNTIYF.

This clonotype showed up just a few times. The rearrangement uses TRBV2 and TRBJ2-3; no reliable D call. The CDR3 is 15 residues long. The germline V gene has CDR1 SNHLY and CDR2 FYNNEI. Deletions cut 4 bases from V and 0 bases from J, with 11 bases between. The DNA of the CDR3 is TGTGCCAGCAGTGGGGTTTCAACTAGCACAGATACGCAGTATTTT. Amino acid sequence: CASSGVSTSTDTQYF.

A few counts support this clonotype. The chain employs TRBV20-1 and TRBJ2-1; 10 bases map to TRBD2. There are 17 residues in the CDR3. J was trimmed by 0 bases and V by 0 bases; bases with no gene match: 5. Germline values: CDR1 DFQATT, CDR2 SNEGSKA (reference sequence). The CDR3 bases are TGCAGTGCTAGAGACGTGACTAGCGGGCACTCCTACAATGAGCAGTTCTTC. Its protein is CSARDVTSGHSYNEQFF.

This clonotype was counted only a few times. The chain couples TRBV6-5 to TRBJ2-1, with D possibly TRBD1 on 5 matching bases. Germline-derived CDR1 and CDR2 are MNHEY and SVGAGI. V was shortened by 0 bases and J by 8 bases, with 11 bases between the two germline ends. The CDR3 is 14 amino acids. DNA of the CDR3: TGTGCCAGCAGTTACTCGAATGGACACTATGAGCAGTTCTTC. Protein: CASSYSNGHYEQFF.

This clonotype was seen a handful of times. This chain links TRBV12-3 or TRBV12-4 with TRBJ1-2; 8 bases map to TRBD1. The CDR3 length is 17 residues. The V segment lost 6 bases and the J segment 0 bases; nucleotides outside the gene matches: 12. CDR3 DNA: TGTGCCAGCAGCCCAGGGGGCCTCTCCTCAGCTAACTATGGCTACACCTTC. Its translation is CASSPGGLSSANYGYTF.

A few counts support this clonotype. This chain uses TRBV12-3 or TRBV12-4 with TRBJ2-2; possible D gene TRBD1, 5 bases. Trimming removed 3 bases at V and 2 bases at J, with 19 bases between. This CDR3 is built from 18 residues. The DNA of the CDR3 is TGTGCCAGCAGTTTTTTGTTCGGCAGACAGACTAACACCGGGGAGCTGTTTTTT. Translating it yields CASSFLFGRQTNTGELFF.

In the case of this clonotype: A read error may explain this, as a much larger clone is one base away. The genes are TRBV28 and TRBJ2-7; weak D call: TRBD2 (6 bases). V lost 7 bases and J lost 0, with 19 bases in between. The CDR3 totals 16 residues. Germline loops: CDR1 MDHEN, CDR2 SYDVKM. Written as DNA, the CDR3 is TGTGCCAGCAAAGGTCCGGCGGGATCGATCTCCTACGAGCAGTACTTC. Amino acids: CASKGPAGSISYEQYF.

Ten or more counts support this clonotype. CDR3 sequence reads: CSVEWVAGYNEQFF. For the CDR3, the DNA is TGCAGCGTTGAGTGGGTAGCGGGATACAATGAGCAGTTCTTC. The V gene is TRBV29-1, the J gene TRBJ2-1, with TRBD2 identical over 8 bases. The CDR3 loop spans 14 amino acids. The trim removed 3 bases at V and 4 bases at J, leaving 5 bases unmatched. Per the germline V gene, CDR1 is SQVTM and CDR2 is ANQGSEA.

The V and J genes are TRBV4-1 and TRBJ1-4; D gene uncertain. This CDR3 has 15 amino acids. Trimming took 4 bases from V and 8 from J, leaving 17 bases between them. The germline V gene encodes CDR1 MGHRA and CDR2 YSYEKL. The CDR3 DNA follows: TGCGCCAGCAGCCTCGTAGGCGCGCCTGGGGAAAAACTGTTTTTT. It codes for CASSLVGAPGEKLFF.

The J gene is TRBJ2-3, the V gene TRBV30; D not resolved. Trimming took off 0 bases at V and 10 bases at J, with 11 bases between the two ends. Germline-derived CDR1 and CDR2 are GTSNPN and SVGIG (reference sequence). The CDR3 runs to 12 residues. CDR3 region: CAWSVSLWAQYF. The CDR3 coding sequence is TGTGCCTGGAGTGTATCACTGTGGGCGCAGTATTTT.

The chain employs TRBV4-3 and TRBJ1-2; D may be TRBD1 (5 bases). Germline-derived CDR1 and CDR2 are LGHNA and YSLEER. The V end lost 1 base, the J end lost 7 bases, and 13 bases lay between the germline ends. The CDR3 spans 14 residues. DNA of the CDR3: TGCGCCAGCAGCCAAGTTCTGGGGACGAGTGGCTACACCTTC. Translation gives CASSQVLGTSGYTF.

The chain is built from TRBV20-1 and TRBJ2-3, with 9 bases matching TRBD2. CDR1 DFQATT and CDR2 SNEGSKA come from the germline V gene (reference sequence). The CDR3 has 13 amino acids. The V gene end was trimmed by 5 bases and the J gene end by 6 bases; junction bases not matched to a gene: 6. The CDR3 is CSAVGLAEDTQYF. Written as DNA, the CDR3 is TGCAGTGCTGTGGGACTAGCTGAGGATACGCAGTATTTT.

This clonotype came up many times. Written as DNA, the CDR3 is TGTGCCAACTCCCCTTCGGGGTGGAATGAGCAGTTCTTC. Protein product: CANSPSGWNEQFF. This chain connects TRBV2 to TRBJ2-1, with a tentative D call TRBD2 (5 bases). The germline CDR1 and CDR2 sequences are SNHLY and FYNNEI. Trimming took off 10 bases at V and 7 bases at J, with 17 bases between the two ends. The CDR3 extends over 13 amino acids.

For the CDR3, the DNA is TGTGCCAGCAGTTACAGGTGGAGGGGCTCAAGCTCCTACGAGCAGTACTTC. This sequence encodes CASSYRWRGSSSYEQYF. The chain couples TRBV6-5 to TRBJ2-7, with D possibly being TRBD2 (6 bases). Trimming removed 2 bases at V and 0 bases at J, with 17 bases between. CDR1 is MNHEY, CDR2 SVGAGI, per germline. The CDR3 sequence is 17 residues long.

V usage is TRBV24-1 and J usage is TRBJ2-5; 7 bases line up with TRBD1. CDR3 length equals 16 residues. Germline V lookup: CDR1 KGHDR, CDR2 SFDVKD. The V gene end was trimmed by 7 bases and the J gene end by 2 bases; junction bases not matched to a gene: 12. The CDR3 protein is CATSFSASTGQETQYF. CDR3 coding DNA: TGTGCCACCAGCTTTTCTGCCTCGACAGGGCAAGAGACCCAGTACTTC.

This chain links TRBV7-9 with TRBJ2-7, with D possibly TRBD2 on 5 matching bases. There are 13 residues in the CDR3. Germline V gene sequence: CDR1 SEHNR, CDR2 FQNEAQ (reference sequence). The germline V and J ends were trimmed by 6 bases and 2 bases, with 11 bases remaining between them. CDR3 DNA sequence: TGTGCCAGCAGTAGAGACGGGACCTACGAGCAGTACTTC. Translation gives CASSRDGTYEQYF.

The sample holds a few counts of this clonotype. The J gene is TRBJ1-5, the V gene TRBV10-3; TRBD1 matches at 9 bases. Trimming at V came to 3 bases and at J to 5 bases, leaving 2 bases not matched to a gene. The CDR3 contains 14 residues. The V gene's germline CDR1 is ENHRY and CDR2 SYGVKD. The CDR3 region is CAISDDRGYQPQHF. The DNA for the CDR3 is TGTGCCATCAGTGACGACAGGGGGTATCAGCCCCAGCATTTT.

The V gene is TRBV28, the J gene TRBJ2-1, with 13 bases aligning to TRBD2. The germline CDR1 and CDR2 sequences are MDHEN and SYDVKM. The CDR3 sequence is 15 residues long. Trimming cost V 5 bases and J 6 bases; bases outside gene matches: 4. The CDR3 DNA follows: TGTGCCAGCAGTCAACTAGCGGGGGGGCCCAATGAGCAGTTCTTC. This codes for CASSQLAGGPNEQFF.

The chain combines TRBV20-1 with TRBJ1-5; D is uncertain. The germline CDR1 and CDR2 sequences are DFQATT and SNEGSKA (reference sequence). The V end was cut by 3 bases, the J end by 2 bases, with 11 bases between. The CDR3 totals 14 residues. The CDR3 sequence is CSASPALGNQPQHF. DNA of the CDR3: TGCAGTGCTAGTCCCGCGCTCGGCAATCAGCCCCAGCATTTT.

This chain links TRBV20-1 with TRBJ1-3; no definite D call. V gave up 3 bases and J gave up 0 bases, with 9 bases separating them. Germline V gene sequence: CDR1 DFQATT, CDR2 SNEGSKA (reference sequence). There are 14 residues in the CDR3. CDR3 residues: CSASQSPSGNTIYF. The CDR3 DNA reads as TGCAGTGCTAGTCAGAGCCCCTCTGGAAACACCATATATTTT.

The chain joins TRBV20-1 to TRBJ2-7, with D uncertain. Trimming shortened V by 1 base and J by 5 bases, and 9 bases separated the two germline ends. Germline lookup yields CDR1 DFQATT and CDR2 SNEGSKA (reference sequence). The CDR3 extends over 12 amino acids. This chain's CDR3 is CSARGYYDEQYF. The CDR3 DNA sequence: TGCAGTGCTAGAGGCTACTATGACGAGCAGTACTTC.

The CDR3 DNA follows: TGTGCCAGCAGCCGAAATATAGAGAGGGCTACGTACGAGCAGTACTTC. Translated, it gives CASSRNIERATYEQYF. The chain links TRBV4-2 to TRBJ2-7; maybe TRBD2 (5 bases). This CDR3 is 16 amino acids long. V lost 4 bases and J lost 4, with 20 bases in between. The germline gives CDR1 LGHNA, CDR2 YNFKEQ.

With respect to this clonotype: At one of its ends the junction is not consistent with the germline gene, which may arise from a read error. The chain has TRBV28 and TRBJ1-1; D perhaps matches TRBD1 (5 bases). CDR3 size: 12 residues. CDR1 MDHEN and CDR2 SYDVKM come from the germline V gene. CDR3 in amino acids: CASSLRRGSAFF. CDR3 DNA sequence: TGTGCCAGCAGTTTACGGCGGGGGTCGGCTTTTTTT.

This clonotype was seen only once. The chain joins TRBV5-4 to TRBJ2-3; D call uncertain. The germline V gene encodes CDR1 SGHNT and CDR2 YYREEE (reference sequence). The CDR3 sequence is 14 residues long. The V end lost 4 bases, the J end lost 1 base, and 10 bases lay between the germline ends. In nucleotides, the CDR3 is TGTGCCAGCAGCACCGTCGGTCGCACAGATACGCAGTATTTT. This translates into CASSTVGRTDTQYF.

CDR3 region: CSARWGNRDTEAFF. In nucleotides, the CDR3 is TGCAGTGCTAGATGGGGGAATCGGGACACTGAAGCTTTCTTT. The V gene is TRBV20-1, the J gene TRBJ1-1, with a tentative D call TRBD1 (5 bases). The CDR3 extends over 14 amino acids. The germline V gene has CDR1 DFQATT and CDR2 SNEGSKA (reference sequence). V lost 2 bases, J lost 3 bases, and 13 bases lay in between.

Only a few counts were recorded for this clonotype. For the CDR3, the DNA is TGTGCCAGCAGCCTGGGACTAGAAATCTACGAGCAGTACTTC. It encodes CASSLGLEIYEQYF. This chain uses TRBV12-3 or TRBV12-4 with TRBJ2-7; 8 bases agree with TRBD2. V lost 6 bases to trimming and J lost 3 bases; unmatched junction nucleotides: 7. The CDR3 loop spans 14 amino acids.

This clonotype has more than one count but fewer than ten. The chain is built from TRBV3-1 and TRBJ1-5, with D unresolved. Trimming cost V 0 bases and J 6 bases, with 6 bases left between them. Germline V gives CDR1 LGHDT, CDR2 YNNKEL (reference sequence). CDR3 size: 13 residues. The CDR3 reads CASSQDFGQPQHF. The CDR3 DNA sequence: TGTGCCAGCAGCCAAGATTTCGGTCAGCCCCAGCATTTT.

This clonotype was seen a handful of times. This sequence joins TRBV6-1 and TRBJ2-7; D is possibly TRBD2 (5 bases). This CDR3 has 15 residues. Germline CDR1 reads MNHNS; CDR2 reads SASEGT. V lost 5 bases, J lost 5 bases, and 19 bases lay in between. CDR3 bases: TGTGCCAGCAGTCCATCGGACTGGACCAGTCACGAGCAGTACTTC. Its translation is CASSPSDWTSHEQYF.